Only a few counts were recorded for the clone carrying this T cell receptor beta chain. The data derive from a study of T cell repertoires in cytomegalovirus infection. The V and J ends lost 0 bases and 4 bases respectively, with 15 bases between them. CDR1 KGHSH and CDR2 LQKENI come from the germline V gene. The CDR3 spans 16 residues. TCRdb re-called the reads with MiXCR, one entry per CDR3 protein. This sample has roughly 250,000 distinct CDR3 sequences; roughly an eighth occur once, and the top ten carry approximately 1.6%. Source material: PBMCs. This chain connects TRBV18 to TRBJ1-2, with TRBD1 as a possible D gene (5 bases). This TCR was recovered from a human donor in good health (CMV status not recorded). Some clones in this sample may be carry-over from other donors' samples. The CDR3 nucleotides are TGTGCCAGCTCACCACCGAAAGGGGAAGCTGCCTATGGCTACACCTTC. Protein sequence: CASSPPKGEAAYGYTF.